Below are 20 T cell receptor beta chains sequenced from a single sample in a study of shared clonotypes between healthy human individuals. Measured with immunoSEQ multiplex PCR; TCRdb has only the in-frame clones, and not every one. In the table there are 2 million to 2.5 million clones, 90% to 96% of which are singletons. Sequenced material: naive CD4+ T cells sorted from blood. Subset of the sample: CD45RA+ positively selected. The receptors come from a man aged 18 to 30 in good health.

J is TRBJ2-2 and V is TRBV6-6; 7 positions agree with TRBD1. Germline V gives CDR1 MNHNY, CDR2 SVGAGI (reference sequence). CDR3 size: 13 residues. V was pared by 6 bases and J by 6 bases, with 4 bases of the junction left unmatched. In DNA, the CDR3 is TGTGCCAGCAGCCAAGGGGGCCCCGGGGAGCTGTTTTTT. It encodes CASSQGGPGELFF.

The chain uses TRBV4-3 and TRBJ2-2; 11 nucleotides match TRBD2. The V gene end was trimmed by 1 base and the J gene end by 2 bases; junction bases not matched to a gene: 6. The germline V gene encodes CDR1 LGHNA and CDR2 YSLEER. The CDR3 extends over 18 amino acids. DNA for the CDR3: TGCGCCAGCAGCCAAGCTCGGGGGACTAGCGGTAACACCGGGGAGCTGTTTTTT. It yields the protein CASSQARGTSGNTGELFF.

In DNA, the CDR3 is TGTGCCACCTTGTTGGGGGGCAGCTACGAGCAGTACTTC. Translation: CATLLGGSYEQYF. V usage is TRBV10-3 and J usage is TRBJ2-7; D assignment may be TRBD1 or TRBD2 (6 bases each). The CDR3 is 13 amino acids. Germline lookup yields CDR1 ENHRY and CDR2 SYGVKD. V was pared by 10 bases and J by 3 bases, with 16 bases between.

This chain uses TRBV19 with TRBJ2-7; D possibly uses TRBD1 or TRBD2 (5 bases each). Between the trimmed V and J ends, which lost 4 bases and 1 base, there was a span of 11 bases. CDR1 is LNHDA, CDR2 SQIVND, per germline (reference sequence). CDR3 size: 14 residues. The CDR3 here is CASSTGTVSYEQYF. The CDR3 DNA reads TGTGCCAGTAGTACCGGGACGGTATCCTACGAGCAGTACTTC.

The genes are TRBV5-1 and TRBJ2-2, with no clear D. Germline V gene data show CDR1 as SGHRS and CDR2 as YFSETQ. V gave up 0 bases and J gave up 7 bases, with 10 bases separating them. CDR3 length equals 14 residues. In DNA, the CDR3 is TGCGCCAGCAGCTTGGAGGCAGCCGTCGGGGAGCTGTTTTTT. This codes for CASSLEAAVGELFF.

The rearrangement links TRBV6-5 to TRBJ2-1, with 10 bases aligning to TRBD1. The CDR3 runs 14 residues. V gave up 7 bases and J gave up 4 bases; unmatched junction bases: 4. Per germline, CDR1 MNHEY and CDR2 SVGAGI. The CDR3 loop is CASTKGQGYNEQFF. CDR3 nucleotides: TGTGCCAGCACCAAGGGACAGGGGTACAATGAGCAGTTCTTC.

CDR3: CASSYIIYEQYF. For the CDR3, the DNA is TGTGCCAGCAGTTACATAATCTACGAGCAGTACTTC. The V gene is TRBV6-6, the J gene TRBJ2-7; no clear D gene. The CDR3 totals 12 residues. V shed 2 bases and J shed 3 bases, with 5 bases lying between them. CDR1 is MNHNY and CDR2 is SVGAGI in the germline V gene (reference sequence).

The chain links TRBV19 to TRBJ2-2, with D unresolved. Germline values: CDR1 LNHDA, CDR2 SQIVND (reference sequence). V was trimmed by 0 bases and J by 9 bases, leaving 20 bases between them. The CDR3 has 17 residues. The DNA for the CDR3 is TGTGCCAGTAGTATAGATCTTGGTACGCTAAGGCGATGGGAGCTGTTTTTT. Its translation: CASSIDLGTLRRWELFF.

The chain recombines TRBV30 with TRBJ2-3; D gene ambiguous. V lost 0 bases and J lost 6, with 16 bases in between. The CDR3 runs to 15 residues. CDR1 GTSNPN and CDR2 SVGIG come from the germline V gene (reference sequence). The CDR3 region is CAWSVGPRSGDTQYF. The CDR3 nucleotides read TGTGCCTGGAGTGTTGGCCCTAGGAGTGGGGATACGCAGTATTTT.

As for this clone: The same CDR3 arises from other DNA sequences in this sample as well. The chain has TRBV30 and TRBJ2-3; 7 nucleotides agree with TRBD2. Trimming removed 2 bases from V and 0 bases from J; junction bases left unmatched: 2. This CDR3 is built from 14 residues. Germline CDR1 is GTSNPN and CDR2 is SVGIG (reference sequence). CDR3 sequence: CAWSSGTSTDTQYF. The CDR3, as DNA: TGTGCCTGGAGTAGCGGGACGAGCACAGATACGCAGTATTTT.

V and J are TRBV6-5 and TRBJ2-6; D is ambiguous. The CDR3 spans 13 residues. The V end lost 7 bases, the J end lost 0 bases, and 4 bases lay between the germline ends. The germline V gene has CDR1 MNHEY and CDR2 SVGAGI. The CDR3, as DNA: TGTGCCAGCAAAAGCTCTGGGGCCAACGTCCTGACTTTC. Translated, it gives CASKSSGANVLTF.

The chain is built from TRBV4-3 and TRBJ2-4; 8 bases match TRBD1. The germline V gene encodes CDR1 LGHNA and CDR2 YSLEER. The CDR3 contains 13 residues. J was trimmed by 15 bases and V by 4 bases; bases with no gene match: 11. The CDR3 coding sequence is TGCGCCAGCAGCCCCTCGGACAGGGTGGTACTGTACTTC. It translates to CASSPSDRVVLYF.

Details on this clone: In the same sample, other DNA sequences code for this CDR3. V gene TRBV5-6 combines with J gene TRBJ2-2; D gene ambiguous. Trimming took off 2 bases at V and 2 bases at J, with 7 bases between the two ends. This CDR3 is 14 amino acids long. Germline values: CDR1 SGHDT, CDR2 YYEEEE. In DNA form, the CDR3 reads TGTGCCAGCAGCTTCGGACGTAACACCGGGGAGCTGTTTTTT. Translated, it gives CASSFGRNTGELFF.

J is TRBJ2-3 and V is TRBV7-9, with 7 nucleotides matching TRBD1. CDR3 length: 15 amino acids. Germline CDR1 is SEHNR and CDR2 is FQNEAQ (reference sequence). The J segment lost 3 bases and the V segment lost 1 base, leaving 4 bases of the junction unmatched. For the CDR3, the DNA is TGTGCCAGCAGCTTAGGACAGGGCGAGACAGATACGCAGTATTTT. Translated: CASSLGQGETDTQYF.

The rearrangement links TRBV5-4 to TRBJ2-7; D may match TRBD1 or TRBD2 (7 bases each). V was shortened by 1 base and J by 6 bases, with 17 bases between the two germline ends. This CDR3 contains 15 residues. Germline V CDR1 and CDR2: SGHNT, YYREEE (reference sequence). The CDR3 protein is CASSLQGRGHGEQYF. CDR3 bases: TGTGCCAGCAGCTTGCAGGGGAGGGGGCACGGCGAGCAGTACTTC. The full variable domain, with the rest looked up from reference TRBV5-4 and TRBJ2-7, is ETGVTQSPTHLIKTRGQQVTLRCSSQSGHNTVSWYQQALGQGPQFIFQYYREEENGRGNFPPRFSGLQFPNYSSELNVNALELDDSALYLCASSLQGRGHGEQYFGPGTRLTVT.

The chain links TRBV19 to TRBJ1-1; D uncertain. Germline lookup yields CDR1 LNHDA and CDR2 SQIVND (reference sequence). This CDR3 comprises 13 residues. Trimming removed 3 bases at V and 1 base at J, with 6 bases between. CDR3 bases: TGTGCCAGTAGTATGGTGACGAACACTGAAGCTTTCTTT. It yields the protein CASSMVTNTEAFF.

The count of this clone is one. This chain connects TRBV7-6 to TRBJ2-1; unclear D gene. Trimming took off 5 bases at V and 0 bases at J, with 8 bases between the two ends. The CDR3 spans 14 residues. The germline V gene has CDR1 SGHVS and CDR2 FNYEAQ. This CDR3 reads CASSPRSSYNEQFF. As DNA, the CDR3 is TGTGCCAGCAGCCCCCGCAGCTCCTACAATGAGCAGTTCTTC. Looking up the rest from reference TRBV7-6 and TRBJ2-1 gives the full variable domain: GAGVSQSPRYKVTKRGQDVALRCDPISGHVSLYWYRQALGQGPEFLTYFNYEAQQDKSGLPNDRFSAERPEGSISTLTIQRTEQRDSAMYRCASSPRSSYNEQFFGPGTRLTVL.

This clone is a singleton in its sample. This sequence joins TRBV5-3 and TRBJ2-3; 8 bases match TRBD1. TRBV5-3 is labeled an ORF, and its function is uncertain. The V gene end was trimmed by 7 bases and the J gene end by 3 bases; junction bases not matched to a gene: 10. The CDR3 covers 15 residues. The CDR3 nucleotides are TGTGCCAGATCCGGACAGGGAAGGAGGACAGATACGCAGTATTTT. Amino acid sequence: CARSGQGRRTDTQYF.

The CDR3 DNA is TGCAGTGCTAGAGATCGGCAGGAGCAGTACTTC. This encodes CSARDRQEQYF. The rearrangement joins TRBV20-1 to TRBJ2-7; D is ambiguous. The CDR3 is made up of 11 amino acids. V was pared by 0 bases and J by 7 bases, with 7 bases between. The V gene's germline CDR1 is DFQATT and CDR2 SNEGSKA (reference sequence).

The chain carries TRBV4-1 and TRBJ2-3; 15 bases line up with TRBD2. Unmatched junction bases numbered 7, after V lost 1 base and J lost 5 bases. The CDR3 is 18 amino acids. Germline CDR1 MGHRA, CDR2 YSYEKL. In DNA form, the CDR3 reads TGCGCCAGCAGCCAAGTCAGGACTAGCGGGGGGGCGGGAGATACGCAGTATTTT. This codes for CASSQVRTSGGAGDTQYF.